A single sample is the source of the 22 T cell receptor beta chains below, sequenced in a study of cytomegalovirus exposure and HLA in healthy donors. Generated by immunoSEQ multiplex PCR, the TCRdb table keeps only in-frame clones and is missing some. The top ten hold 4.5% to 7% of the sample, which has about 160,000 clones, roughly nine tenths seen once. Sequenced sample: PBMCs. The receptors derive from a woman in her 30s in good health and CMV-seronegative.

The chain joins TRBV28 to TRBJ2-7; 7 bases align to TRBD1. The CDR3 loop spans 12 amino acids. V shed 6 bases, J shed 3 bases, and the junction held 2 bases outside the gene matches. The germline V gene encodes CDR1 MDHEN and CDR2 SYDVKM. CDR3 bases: TGTGCCAGCAGGGGGACAGTCTACGAGCAGTACTTC. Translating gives CASRGTVYEQYF.

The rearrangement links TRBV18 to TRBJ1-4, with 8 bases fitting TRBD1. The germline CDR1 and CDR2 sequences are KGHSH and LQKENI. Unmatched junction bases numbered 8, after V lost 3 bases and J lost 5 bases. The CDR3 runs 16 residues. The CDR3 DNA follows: TGTGCCAGCTCACCTCTCCTTCGACAGGGGAATGAAAAACTGTTTTTT. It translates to CASSPLLRQGNEKLFF.

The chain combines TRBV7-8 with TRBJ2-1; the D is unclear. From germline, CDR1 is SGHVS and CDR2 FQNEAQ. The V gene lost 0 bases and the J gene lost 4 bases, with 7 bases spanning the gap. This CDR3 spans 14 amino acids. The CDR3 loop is CASSLAETYNEQFF. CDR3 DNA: TGTGCCAGCAGCTTAGCTGAAACGTACAATGAGCAGTTCTTC. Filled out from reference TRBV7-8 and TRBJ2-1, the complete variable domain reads GAGVSQSPRYKVAKRGQDVALRCDPISGHVSLFWYQQALGQGPEFLTYFQNEAQLDKSGLPSDRFFAERPEGSVSTLKIQRTQQEDSAVYLCASSLAETYNEQFFGPGTRLTVL.

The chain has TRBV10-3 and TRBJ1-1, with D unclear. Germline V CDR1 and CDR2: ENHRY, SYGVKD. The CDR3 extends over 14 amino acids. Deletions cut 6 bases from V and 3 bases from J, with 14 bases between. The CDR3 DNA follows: TGTGCCATCAGCACCCCTGGCGCTGACACTGAAGCTTTCTTT. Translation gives CAISTPGADTEAFF.

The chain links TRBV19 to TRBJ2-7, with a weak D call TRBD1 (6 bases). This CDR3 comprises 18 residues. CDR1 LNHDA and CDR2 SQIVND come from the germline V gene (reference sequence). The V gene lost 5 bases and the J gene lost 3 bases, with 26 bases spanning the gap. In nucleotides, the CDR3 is TGTGCCAGTAGTCTATTTTCGGACCCGGGACACCGGTACTACGAGCAGTACTTC. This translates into CASSLFSDPGHRYYEQYF.

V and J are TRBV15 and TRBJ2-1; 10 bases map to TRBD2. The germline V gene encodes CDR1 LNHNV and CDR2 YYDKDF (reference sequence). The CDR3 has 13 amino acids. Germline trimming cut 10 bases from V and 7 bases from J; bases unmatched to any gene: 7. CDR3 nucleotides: TGTGCCATCGGGACTAGCGCCGGTAATGAGCAGTTCTTC. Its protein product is CAIGTSAGNEQFF.

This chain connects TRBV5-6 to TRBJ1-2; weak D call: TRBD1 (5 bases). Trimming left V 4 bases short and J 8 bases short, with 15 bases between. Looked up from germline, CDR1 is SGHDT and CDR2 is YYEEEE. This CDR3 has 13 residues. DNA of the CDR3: TGTGCCAGCAGCAAATTAAACTGGGGGGGCTACACCTTC. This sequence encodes CASSKLNWGGYTF.

The CDR3 DNA reads TGTGCCAGCAGTTACTCTCTCCCCTGGGAGACCCAGTACTTC. Encoded protein: CASSYSLPWETQYF. The chain joins TRBV6-5 to TRBJ2-5; D remains ambiguous. CDR1 MNHEY and CDR2 SVGAGI come from the germline V gene. The CDR3 consists of 14 residues. V lost 0 bases to trimming and J lost 5 bases, with 10 bases between them.

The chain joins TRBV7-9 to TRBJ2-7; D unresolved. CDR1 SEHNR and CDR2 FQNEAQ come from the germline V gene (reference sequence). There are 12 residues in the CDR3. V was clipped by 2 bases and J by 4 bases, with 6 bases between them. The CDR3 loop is CASSLSGYEQYF. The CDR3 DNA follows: TGTGCCAGCAGCTTATCAGGATACGAGCAGTACTTC.

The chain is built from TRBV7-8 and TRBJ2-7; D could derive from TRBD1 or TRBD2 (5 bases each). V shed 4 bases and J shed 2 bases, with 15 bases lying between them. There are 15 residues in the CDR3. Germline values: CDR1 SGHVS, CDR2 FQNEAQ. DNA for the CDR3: TGTGCCAGCAGCTCCAGGGAGTACCCTACCTACGAGCAGTACTTC. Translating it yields CASSSREYPTYEQYF.

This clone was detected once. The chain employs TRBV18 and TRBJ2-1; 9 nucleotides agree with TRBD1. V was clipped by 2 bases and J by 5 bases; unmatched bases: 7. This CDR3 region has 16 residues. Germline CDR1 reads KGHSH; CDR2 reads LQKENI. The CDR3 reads CASSPWTGVFDNEQFF. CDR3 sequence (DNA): TGTGCCAGCTCACCATGGACAGGGGTTTTCGACAATGAGCAGTTCTTC.

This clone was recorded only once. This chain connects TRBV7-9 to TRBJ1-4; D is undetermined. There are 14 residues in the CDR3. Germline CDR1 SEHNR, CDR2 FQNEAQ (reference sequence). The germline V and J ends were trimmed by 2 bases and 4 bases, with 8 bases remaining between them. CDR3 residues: CASSLIAINEKLFF. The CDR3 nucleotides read TGTGCCAGCAGCTTAATCGCCATTAATGAAAAACTGTTTTTT.

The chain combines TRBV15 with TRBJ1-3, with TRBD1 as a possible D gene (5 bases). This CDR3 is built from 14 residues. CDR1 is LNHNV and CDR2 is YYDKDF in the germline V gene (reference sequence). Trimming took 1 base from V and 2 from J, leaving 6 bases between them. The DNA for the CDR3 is TGTGCCACCAGCAGAGGGGGGGCTGGAAACACCATATATTTT. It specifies CATSRGGAGNTIYF. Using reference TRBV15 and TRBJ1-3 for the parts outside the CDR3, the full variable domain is DAMVIQNPRYQVTQFGKPVTLSCSQTLNHNVMYWYQQKSSQAPKLLFHYYDKDFNNEADTPDNFQSRRPNTSFCFLDIRSPGLGDTAMYLCATSRGGAGNTIYFGEGSWLTVV.

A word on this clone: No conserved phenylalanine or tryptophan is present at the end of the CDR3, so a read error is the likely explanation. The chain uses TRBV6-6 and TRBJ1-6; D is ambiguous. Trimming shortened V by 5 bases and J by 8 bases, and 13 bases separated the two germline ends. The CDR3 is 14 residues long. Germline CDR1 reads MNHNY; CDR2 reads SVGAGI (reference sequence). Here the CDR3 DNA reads TGTGCCAGCAGTCGCACGGCGGGCGATTCACCCCTCCACCTT. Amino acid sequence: CASSRTAGDSPLHL.

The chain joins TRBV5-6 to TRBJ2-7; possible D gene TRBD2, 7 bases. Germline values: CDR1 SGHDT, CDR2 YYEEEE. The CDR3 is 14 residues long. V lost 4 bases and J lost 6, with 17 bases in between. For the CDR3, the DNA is TGTGCCAGCAGCATACCCTGGGGGGGCGGCGAGCAGTACTTC. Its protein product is CASSIPWGGGEQYF.

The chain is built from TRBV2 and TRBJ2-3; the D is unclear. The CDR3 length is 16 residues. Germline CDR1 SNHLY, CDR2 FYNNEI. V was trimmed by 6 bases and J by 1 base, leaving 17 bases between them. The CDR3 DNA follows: TGTGCCAGCAGCGCAATTGTGGGGTCTCGCACAGATACGCAGTATTTT. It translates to CASSAIVGSRTDTQYF.

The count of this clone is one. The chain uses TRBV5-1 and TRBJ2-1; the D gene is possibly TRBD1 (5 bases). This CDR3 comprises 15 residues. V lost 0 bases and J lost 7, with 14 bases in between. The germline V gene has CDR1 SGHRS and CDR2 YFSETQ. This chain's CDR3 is CASSLAAGPGNEQFF. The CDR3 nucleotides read TGCGCCAGCAGCTTGGCGGCAGGGCCTGGGAATGAGCAGTTCTTC.

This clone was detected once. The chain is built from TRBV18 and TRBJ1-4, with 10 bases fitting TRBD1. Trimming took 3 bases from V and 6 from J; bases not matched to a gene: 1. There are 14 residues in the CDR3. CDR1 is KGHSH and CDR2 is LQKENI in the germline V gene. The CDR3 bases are TGTGCCAGCTCACCCGGGACAGGGGATGAAAAACTGTTTTTT. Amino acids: CASSPGTGDEKLFF.

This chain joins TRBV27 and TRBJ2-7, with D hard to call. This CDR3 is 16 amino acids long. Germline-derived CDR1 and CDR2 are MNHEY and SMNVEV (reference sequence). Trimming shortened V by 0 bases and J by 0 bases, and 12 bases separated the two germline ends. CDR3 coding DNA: TGTGCCAGCAGTTTATCGGTCGGGCAGAGCTCCTACGAGCAGTACTTC. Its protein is CASSLSVGQSSYEQYF.

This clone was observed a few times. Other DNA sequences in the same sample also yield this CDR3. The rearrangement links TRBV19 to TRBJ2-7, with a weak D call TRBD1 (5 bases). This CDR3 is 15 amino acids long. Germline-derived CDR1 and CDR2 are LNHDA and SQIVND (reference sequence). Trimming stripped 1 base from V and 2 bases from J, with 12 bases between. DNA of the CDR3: TGTGCCAGTAGTATAGGTTCAGGGCCTACCTACGAGCAGTACTTC. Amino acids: CASSIGSGPTYEQYF. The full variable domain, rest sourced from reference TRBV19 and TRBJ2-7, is DGGITQSPKYLFRKEGQNVTLSCEQNLNHDAMYWYRQDPGQGLRLIYYSQIVNDFQKGDIAEGYSVSREKKESFPLTVTSAQKNPTAFYLCASSIGSGPTYEQYFGPGTRLTVT.

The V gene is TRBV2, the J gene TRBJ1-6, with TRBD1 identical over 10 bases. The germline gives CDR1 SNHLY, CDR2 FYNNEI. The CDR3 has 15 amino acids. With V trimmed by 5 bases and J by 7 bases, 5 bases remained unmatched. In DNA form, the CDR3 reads TGTGCCAGCAGTAAGGGACAGGGGATGAATTCACCCCTCCACTTT. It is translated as CASSKGQGMNSPLHF. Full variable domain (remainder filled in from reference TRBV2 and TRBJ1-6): EPEVTQTPSHQVTQMGQEVILRCVPISNHLYFYWYRQILGQKVEFLVSFYNNEISEKSEIFDDQFSVERPDGSNFTLKIRSTKLEDSAMYFCASSKGQGMNSPLHFGNGTRLTVT.

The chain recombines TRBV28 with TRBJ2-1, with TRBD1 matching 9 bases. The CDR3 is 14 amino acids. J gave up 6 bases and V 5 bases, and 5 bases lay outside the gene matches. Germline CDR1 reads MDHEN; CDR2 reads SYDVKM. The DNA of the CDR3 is TGTGCCAGCAGTCCGGGACAGGGTCGCAATGAGCAGTTCTTC. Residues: CASSPGQGRNEQFF.